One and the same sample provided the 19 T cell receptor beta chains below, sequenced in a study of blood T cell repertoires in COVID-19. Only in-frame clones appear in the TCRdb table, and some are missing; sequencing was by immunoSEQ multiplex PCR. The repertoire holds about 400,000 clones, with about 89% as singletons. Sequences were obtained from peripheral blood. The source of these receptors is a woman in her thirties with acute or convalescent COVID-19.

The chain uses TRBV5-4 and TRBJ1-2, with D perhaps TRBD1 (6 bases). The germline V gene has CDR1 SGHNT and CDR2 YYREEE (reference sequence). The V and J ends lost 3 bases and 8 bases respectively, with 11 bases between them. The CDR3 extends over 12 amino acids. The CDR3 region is CASSWGRGGYTF. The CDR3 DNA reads TGTGCCAGCAGCTGGGGCAGGGGAGGCTACACCTTC.

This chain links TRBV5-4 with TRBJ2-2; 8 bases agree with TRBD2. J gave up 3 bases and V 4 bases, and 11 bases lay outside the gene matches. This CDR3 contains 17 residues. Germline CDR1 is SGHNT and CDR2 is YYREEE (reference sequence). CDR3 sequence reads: CASSPGGGGLDTGELFF. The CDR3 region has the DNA TGTGCCAGCAGCCCGGGGGGCGGGGGGCTAGACACCGGGGAGCTGTTTTTT.

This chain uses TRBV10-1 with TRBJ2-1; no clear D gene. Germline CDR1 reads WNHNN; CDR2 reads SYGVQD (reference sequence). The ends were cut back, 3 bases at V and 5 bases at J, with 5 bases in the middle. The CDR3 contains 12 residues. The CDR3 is CASSELDNEQFF. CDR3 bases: TGCGCCAGCAGTGAATTAGACAATGAGCAGTTCTTC.

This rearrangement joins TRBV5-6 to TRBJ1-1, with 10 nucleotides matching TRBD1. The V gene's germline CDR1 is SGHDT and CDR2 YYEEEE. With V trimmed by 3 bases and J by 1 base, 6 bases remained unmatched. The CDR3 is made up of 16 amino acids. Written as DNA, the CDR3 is TGTGCCAGCAGCTCAGGGGACAGGGGAGGGAACACTGAAGCTTTCTTT. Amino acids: CASSSGDRGGNTEAFF.

CDR3 DNA sequence: TGTGCCAGCAGCCGACCGGGACAGGGGTCTCGAGAGCAGTACTTC. Residues: CASSRPGQGSREQYF. The gene calls are TRBV5-6 and TRBJ2-7, with 10 bases matching TRBD1. In germline, CDR1 is SGHDT, CDR2 YYEEEE. The CDR3 contains 15 residues. The junction had 11 bases not matched to a gene; V was cut back by 4 bases and J by 7 bases.

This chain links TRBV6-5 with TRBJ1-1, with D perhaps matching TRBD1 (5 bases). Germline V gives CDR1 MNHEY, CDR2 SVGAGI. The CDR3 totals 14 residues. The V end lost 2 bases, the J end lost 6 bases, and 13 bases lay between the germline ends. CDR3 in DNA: TGTGCCAGCAGTTACGAGGCGGGGGGGGCTGAAGCTTTCTTT. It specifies CASSYEAGGAEAFF.

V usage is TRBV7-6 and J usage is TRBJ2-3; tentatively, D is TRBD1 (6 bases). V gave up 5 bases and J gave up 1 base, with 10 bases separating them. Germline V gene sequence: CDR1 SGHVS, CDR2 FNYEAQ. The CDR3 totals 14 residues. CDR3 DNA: TGTGCCAGCAGCCGTAGGACAGGCACAGATACGCAGTATTTT. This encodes CASSRRTGTDTQYF.

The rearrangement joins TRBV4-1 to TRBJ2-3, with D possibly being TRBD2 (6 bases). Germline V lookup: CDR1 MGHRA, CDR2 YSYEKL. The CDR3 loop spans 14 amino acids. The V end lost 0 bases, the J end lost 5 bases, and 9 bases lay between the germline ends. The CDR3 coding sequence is TGCGCCAGCAGCCAAGACTCAGCGGGAGATACGCAGTATTTT. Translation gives CASSQDSAGDTQYF.

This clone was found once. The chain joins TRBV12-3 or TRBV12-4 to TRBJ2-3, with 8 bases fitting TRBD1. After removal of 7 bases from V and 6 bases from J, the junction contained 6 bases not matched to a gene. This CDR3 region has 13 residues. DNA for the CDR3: TGTGCCAGCACCCGGACAGGGAGGGATACGCAGTATTTT. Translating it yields CASTRTGRDTQYF.

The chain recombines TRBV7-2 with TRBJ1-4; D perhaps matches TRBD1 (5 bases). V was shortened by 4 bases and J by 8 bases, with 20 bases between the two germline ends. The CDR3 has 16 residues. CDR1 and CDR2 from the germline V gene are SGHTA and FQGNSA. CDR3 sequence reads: CASSSRGRGGNEKLFF. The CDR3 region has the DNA TGTGCCAGCAGCTCCCGGGGACGGGGAGGGAACGAAAAACTGTTTTTT.

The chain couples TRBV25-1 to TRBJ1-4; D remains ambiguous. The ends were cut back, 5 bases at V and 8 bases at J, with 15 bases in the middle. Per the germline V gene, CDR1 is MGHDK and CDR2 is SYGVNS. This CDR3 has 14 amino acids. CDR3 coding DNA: TGTGCCAGCAGTCACTCGACCGCGAGGGAAAAACTGTTTTTT. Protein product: CASSHSTAREKLFF.

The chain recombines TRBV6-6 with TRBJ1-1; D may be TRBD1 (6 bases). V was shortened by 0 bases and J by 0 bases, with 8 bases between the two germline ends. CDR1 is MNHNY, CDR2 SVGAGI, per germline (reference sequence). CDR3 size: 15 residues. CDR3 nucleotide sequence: TGTGCCAGCAGTTACTCAGGGGGACTGAACACTGAAGCTTTCTTT. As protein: CASSYSGGLNTEAFF.

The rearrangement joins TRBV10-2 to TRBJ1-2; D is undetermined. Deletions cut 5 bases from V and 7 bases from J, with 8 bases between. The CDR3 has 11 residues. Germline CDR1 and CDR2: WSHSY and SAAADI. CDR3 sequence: CASSNGGGYTF. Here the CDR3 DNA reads TGCGCCAGCAGTAACGGAGGTGGCTACACCTTC.

This CDR3 reads CASSQAAGQQPQHF. CDR3 DNA sequence: TGTGCCAGCTCACAGGCCGCAGGGCAGCAGCCCCAGCATTTT. V and J are TRBV18 and TRBJ1-5; a weak D match, TRBD1 (5 bases). V shed 4 bases and J shed 7 bases, with 14 bases lying between them. The CDR3 extends over 14 amino acids. CDR1 and CDR2 (germline): KGHSH, LQKENI.

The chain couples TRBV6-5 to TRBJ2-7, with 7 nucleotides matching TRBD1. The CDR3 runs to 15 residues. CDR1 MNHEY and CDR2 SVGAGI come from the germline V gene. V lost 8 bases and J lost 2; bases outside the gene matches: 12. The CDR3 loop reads CASGEGAIRTYEQYF. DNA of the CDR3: TGTGCCAGCGGAGAGGGGGCGATAAGGACCTACGAGCAGTACTTC.

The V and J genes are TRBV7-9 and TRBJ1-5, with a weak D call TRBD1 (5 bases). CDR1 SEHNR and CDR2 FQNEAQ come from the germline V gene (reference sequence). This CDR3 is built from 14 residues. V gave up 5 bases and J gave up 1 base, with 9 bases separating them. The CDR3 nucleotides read TGTGCCAGCAGCGTCGACAGCAGCAATCAGCCCCAGCATTTT. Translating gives CASSVDSSNQPQHF.

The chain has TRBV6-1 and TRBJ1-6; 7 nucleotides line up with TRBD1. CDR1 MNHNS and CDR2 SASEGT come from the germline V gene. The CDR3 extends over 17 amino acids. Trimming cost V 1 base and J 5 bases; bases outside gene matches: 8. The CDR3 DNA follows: TGTGCCAGCAGTGAAGAGGCTTTGACAGGGAATAATTCACCCCTCCACTTT. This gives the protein CASSEEALTGNNSPLHF.

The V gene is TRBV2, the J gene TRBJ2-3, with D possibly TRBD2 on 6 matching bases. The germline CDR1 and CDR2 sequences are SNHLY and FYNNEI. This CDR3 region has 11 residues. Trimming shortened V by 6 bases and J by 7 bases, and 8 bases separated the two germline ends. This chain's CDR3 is CASSSGHTQYF. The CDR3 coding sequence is TGTGCCAGCAGCAGCGGGCATACGCAGTATTTT.

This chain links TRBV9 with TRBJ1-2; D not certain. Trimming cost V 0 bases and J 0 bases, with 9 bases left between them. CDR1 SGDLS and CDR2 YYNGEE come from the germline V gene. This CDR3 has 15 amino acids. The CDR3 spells CASSVGGRPNYGYTF. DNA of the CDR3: TGTGCCAGCAGCGTAGGAGGGAGACCTAACTATGGCTACACCTTC.